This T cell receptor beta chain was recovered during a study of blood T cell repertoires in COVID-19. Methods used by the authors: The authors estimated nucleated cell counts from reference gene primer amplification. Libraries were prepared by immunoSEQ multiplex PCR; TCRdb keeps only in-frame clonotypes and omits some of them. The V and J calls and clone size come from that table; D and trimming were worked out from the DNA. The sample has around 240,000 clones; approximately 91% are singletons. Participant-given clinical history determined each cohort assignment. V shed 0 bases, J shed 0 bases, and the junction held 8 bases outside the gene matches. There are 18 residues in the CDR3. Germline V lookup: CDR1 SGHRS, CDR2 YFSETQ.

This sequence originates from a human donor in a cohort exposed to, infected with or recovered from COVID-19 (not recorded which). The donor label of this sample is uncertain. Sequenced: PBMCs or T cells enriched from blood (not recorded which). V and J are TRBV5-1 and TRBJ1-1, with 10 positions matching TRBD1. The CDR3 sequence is CASSLAPRDRGMNTEAFF. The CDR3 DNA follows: TGCGCCAGCAGCTTGGCTCCCCGGGACAGGGGCATGAACACTGAAGCTTTCTTT. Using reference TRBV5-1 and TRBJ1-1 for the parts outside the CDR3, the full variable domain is KAGVTQTPRYLIKTRGQQVTLSCSPISGHRSVSWYQQTPGQGLQFLFEYFSETQRNKGNFPGRFSGRQFSNSRSEMNVSTLELGDSALYLCASSLAPRDRGMNTEAFFGQGTRLTVV.